The rows below give T cell receptor beta chains drawn from one sample of a study of blood T cell repertoires in COVID-19. The data were produced by immunoSEQ multiplex PCR, yet TCRdb's version contains in-frame clones alone and is incomplete. The sample has tens of thousands of clones, about 87% seen once. The sample was peripheral blood. Receptors originate from a human donor in a cohort sampled during active COVID-19. Both conserved end residues are part of each CDR3. Fields, in order: D gene, J gene, V gene, clone size, CDR3 DNA, CDR3 protein. D genes are given only for firm matches. Rows give clone size only sometimes, using once, few, many, or a class for an expanded clone.

d_call: TRBD2; j_call: TRBJ2-7; v_call: TRBV7-9; clone_size: once; cdr3_nt: TGTGCCAGCAGCTTCGTCGCCCAGCGGGAGGGTAGCTCCTACGAGCAGTACTTC; cdr3_aa: CASSFVAQREGSSYEQYF
d_call: .; j_call: TRBJ2-1; v_call: TRBV29-1; clone_size: .; cdr3_nt: TGCAGCGTTGGGGGGCAGGCCGTCGGGGAGCAGTTCTTC; cdr3_aa: CSVGGQAVGEQFF
d_call: .; j_call: TRBJ2-7; v_call: TRBV3-1/TRBV3-2; clone_size: .; cdr3_nt: TGTGCCAGCAGCCAAGGAAGCGTGGGCTCCTACGAGCAGTACTTC; cdr3_aa: CASSQGSVGSYEQYF
d_call: .; j_call: TRBJ1-1; v_call: TRBV6-1; clone_size: .; cdr3_nt: TGTGCCAGCAGTGGGCTTATGGGGGCGGCGAACACTGAAGCTTTCTTT; cdr3_aa: CASSGLMGAANTEAFF
d_call: TRBD2; j_call: TRBJ2-1; v_call: TRBV11-2; clone_size: .; cdr3_nt: TGTGCCAGCAGCTTAGATCACCCGGGTTTGGGACTAGCGGGCAATGAGCAGTTCTTC; cdr3_aa: CASSLDHPGLGLAGNEQFF
d_call: .; j_call: TRBJ1-5; v_call: TRBV7-9; clone_size: .; cdr3_nt: TGTGCCAGCAGCTCAACAGGGAATCAGCCCCAGCATTTT; cdr3_aa: CASSSTGNQPQHF
d_call: .; j_call: TRBJ2-2; v_call: TRBV10-3; clone_size: .; cdr3_nt: TGTGCCATCAGAGATCCGGGACTGACGACCGGGGAGCTGTTTTTT; cdr3_aa: CAIRDPGLTTGELFF
d_call: TRBD1; j_call: TRBJ1-2; v_call: TRBV24-1; clone_size: .; cdr3_nt: TGTGCCACCAGTGGGGACAGCTCGTATGGCTACACCTTC; cdr3_aa: CATSGDSSYGYTF
d_call: TRBD1; j_call: TRBJ2-7; v_call: TRBV28; clone_size: .; cdr3_nt: TGTGCCAGCAGTAACCCGGGACAGGGGGTTCTTGTTGCCTACGAGCAGTACTTC; cdr3_aa: CASSNPGQGVLVAYEQYF
d_call: TRBD1; j_call: TRBJ1-2; v_call: TRBV5-4; clone_size: .; cdr3_nt: TGTGCCAGCAGCTTACAGGGGAACTATGGCTACACCTTC; cdr3_aa: CASSLQGNYGYTF
d_call: .; j_call: TRBJ2-5; v_call: TRBV30; clone_size: .; cdr3_nt: TGTGCCTGGCAGAGGTACCAAGAGACCCAGTACTTC; cdr3_aa: CAWQRYQETQYF
d_call: .; j_call: TRBJ2-5; v_call: TRBV6-6; clone_size: .; cdr3_nt: TGTGCCAGCAGGGAGGGGCAAGAGACCCAGTACTTC; cdr3_aa: CASREGQETQYF
d_call: .; j_call: TRBJ2-7; v_call: TRBV28; clone_size: .; cdr3_nt: TGTGCCACCCATTCAGGCTACGAGCAGTACTTC; cdr3_aa: CATHSGYEQYF
d_call: .; j_call: TRBJ2-7; v_call: TRBV12-3/TRBV12-4; clone_size: .; cdr3_nt: TGTGCCAGCAGAGCTAATTACGAGCAGTACTTC; cdr3_aa: CASRANYEQYF
d_call: .; j_call: TRBJ1-3; v_call: TRBV6-5; clone_size: .; cdr3_nt: TGTGCCAGCAGACAGGCGAACTCTGGAAACACCATATATTTT; cdr3_aa: CASRQANSGNTIYF
d_call: .; j_call: TRBJ2-3; v_call: TRBV19; clone_size: .; cdr3_nt: TGTGCCAGTAGTCGCATAGGGGGAGATACGCAGTATTTT; cdr3_aa: CASSRIGGDTQYF
d_call: TRBD1; j_call: TRBJ2-3; v_call: TRBV2; clone_size: .; cdr3_nt: TGTGCCAGCACCCAGGACAGGGCTAGCGATACGCAGTATTTT; cdr3_aa: CASTQDRASDTQYF
d_call: .; j_call: TRBJ2-3; v_call: TRBV9; clone_size: .; cdr3_nt: TGTGCCAGCAGCCAGTCGCGGGGTGTTGATACGCAGTATTTT; cdr3_aa: CASSQSRGVDTQYF